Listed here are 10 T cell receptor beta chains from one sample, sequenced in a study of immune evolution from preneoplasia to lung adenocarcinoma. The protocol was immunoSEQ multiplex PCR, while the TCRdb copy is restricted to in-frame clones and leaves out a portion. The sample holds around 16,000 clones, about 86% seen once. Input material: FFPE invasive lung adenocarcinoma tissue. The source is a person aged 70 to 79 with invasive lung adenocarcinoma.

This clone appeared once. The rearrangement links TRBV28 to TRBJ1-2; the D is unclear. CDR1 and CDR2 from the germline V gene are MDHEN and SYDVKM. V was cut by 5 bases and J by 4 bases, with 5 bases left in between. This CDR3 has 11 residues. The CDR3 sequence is CASSNVYGYTF. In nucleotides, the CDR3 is TGTGCCAGCAGTAACGTCTATGGCTACACCTTC.

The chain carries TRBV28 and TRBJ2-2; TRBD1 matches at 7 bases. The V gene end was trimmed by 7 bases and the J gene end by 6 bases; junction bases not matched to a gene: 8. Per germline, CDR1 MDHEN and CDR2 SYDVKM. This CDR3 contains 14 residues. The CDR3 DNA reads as TGTGCCAGCAAGACAGGGACCCGGGCCGGGGAGCTGTTTTTT. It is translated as CASKTGTRAGELFF.

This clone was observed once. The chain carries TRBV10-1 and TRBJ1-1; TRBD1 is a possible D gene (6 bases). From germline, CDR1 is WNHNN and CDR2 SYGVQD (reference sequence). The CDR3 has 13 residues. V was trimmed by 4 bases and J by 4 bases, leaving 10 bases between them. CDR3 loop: CASSAGASTEAFF. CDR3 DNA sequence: TGCGCCAGCAGTGCAGGGGCCAGCACTGAAGCTTTCTTT.

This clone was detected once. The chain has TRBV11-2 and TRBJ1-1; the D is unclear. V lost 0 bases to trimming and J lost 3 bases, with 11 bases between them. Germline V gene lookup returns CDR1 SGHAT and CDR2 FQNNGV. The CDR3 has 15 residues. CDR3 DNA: TGTGCCAGCAGCTTAGATCCGGGTCCCTACACTGAAGCTTTCTTT. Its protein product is CASSLDPGPYTEAFF.

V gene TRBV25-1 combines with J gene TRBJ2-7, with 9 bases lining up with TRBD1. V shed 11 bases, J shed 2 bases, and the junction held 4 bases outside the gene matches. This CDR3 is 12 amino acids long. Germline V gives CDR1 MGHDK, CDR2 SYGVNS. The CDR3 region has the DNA TGTGCCGGGACAGGGAGACCCTACGAGCAGTACTTC. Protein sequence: CAGTGRPYEQYF.

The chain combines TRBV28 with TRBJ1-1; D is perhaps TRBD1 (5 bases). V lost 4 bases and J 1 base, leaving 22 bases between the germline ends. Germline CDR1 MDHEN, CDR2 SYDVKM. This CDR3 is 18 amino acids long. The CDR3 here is CASSSPSEPNRKNTEAFF. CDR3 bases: TGTGCCAGCAGTTCCCCTTCGGAGCCCAACAGGAAGAACACTGAAGCTTTCTTT. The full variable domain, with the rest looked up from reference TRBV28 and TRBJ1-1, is DVKVTQSSRYLVKRTGEKVFLECVQDMDHENMFWYRQDPGLGLRLIYFSYDVKMKEKGDIPEGYSVSREKKERFSLILESASTNQTSMYLCASSSPSEPNRKNTEAFFGQGTRLTVV.

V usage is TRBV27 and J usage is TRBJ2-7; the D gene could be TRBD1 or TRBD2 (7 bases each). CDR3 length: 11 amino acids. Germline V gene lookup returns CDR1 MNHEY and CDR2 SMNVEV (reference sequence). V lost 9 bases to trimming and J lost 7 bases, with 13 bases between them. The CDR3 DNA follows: TGTGCCAGTTTCAGGGGGGGGGAGCAGTACTTC. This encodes CASFRGGEQYF.

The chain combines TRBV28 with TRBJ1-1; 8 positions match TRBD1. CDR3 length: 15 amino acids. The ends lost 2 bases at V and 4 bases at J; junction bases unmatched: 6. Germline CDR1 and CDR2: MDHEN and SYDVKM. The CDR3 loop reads CASSLGDRGGTEAFF. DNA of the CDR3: TGTGCCAGCAGTTTAGGAGACAGGGGAGGCACTGAAGCTTTCTTT.

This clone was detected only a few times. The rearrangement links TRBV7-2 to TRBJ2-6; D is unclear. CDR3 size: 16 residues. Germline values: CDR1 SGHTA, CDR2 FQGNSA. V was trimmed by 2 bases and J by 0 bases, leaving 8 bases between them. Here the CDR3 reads CASSLSWNSGANVLTF. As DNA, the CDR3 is TGTGCCAGCAGCTTATCGTGGAACTCTGGGGCCAACGTCCTGACTTTC.

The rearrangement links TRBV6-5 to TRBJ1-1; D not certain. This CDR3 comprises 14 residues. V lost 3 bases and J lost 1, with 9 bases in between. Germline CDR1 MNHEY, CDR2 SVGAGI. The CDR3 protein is CASSYTLANTEAFF. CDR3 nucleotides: TGTGCCAGCAGTTATACTTTGGCGAACACTGAAGCTTTCTTT.